This T cell receptor beta chain was recorded in a study of sequential checkpoint blockade in melanoma. Whole-study results and caveats: Response in arm A was associated with pretreatment TIL clonality.

The CDR3 contains 14 residues. The germline gives CDR1 LGHNT, CDR2 FRNRAP. Treatment noted: randomized to nivolumab then ipilimumab (arm A) or the reverse (arm B). DNA-damaging chemotherapy had not been given to any patient beforehand. This clone is judged medium-sized. What it binds is not known. Assay used: immunoSEQ multiplex PCR; TCRdb lists only in-frame clones, some missing. Found here are some 2,000 clones, under 30% of them singletons; the top ten hold 7% to 9.5%. The sequence came from a human donor with melanoma. The chain has TRBV12-5 and TRBJ1-6; D is unresolved. This specimen consisted of tumor tissue (inferred from file names), obtained from a patient given nivolumab and ipilimumab in sequence. This CDR3 reads CASNLWGGNSPLHF. The DNA for the CDR3 is TGTGCCAGCAACCTGTGGGGAGGGAATTCACCCCTCCACTTT. Supplemented by reference TRBV12-5 and TRBJ1-6, the full variable domain reads DARVTQTPRHKVTEMGQEVTMRCQPILGHNTVFWYRQTMMQGLELLAYFRNRAPLDDSGMPKDRFSAEMPDATLATLKIQPSEPRDSAVYFCASNLWGGNSPLHFGNGTRLTVT.